Listed here is a single TCR beta chain. This entry belongs to a study of Ad26.COV2.S vaccination and SARS-CoV-2 variants. Indicated treatment: approximately 18 received Ad26.COV2.S at low or high dose, single or two shots; several received placebo; per-sample allocation not given. Sampling was performed 63 days after the first vaccine or placebo injection. The repertoire was sequenced with immunoSEQ multiplex PCR; TCRdb's copy has only in-frame clones and lacks some. Of about 680,000 clones listed, 89% are singletons. The germline CDR1 and CDR2 sequences are MNHNY and SVGAGI (reference sequence). V was trimmed by 5 bases and J by 0 bases, leaving 11 bases between them. CDR3 length equals 15 residues.

The clonotype originates from a person between 18 and 65 years old who received the Ad26.COV2.S COVID-19 vaccine or a placebo. Here the sequenced sample was peripheral blood, taken in a trial of Ad26.COV2.S vaccine versus placebo. This chain connects TRBV6-6 to TRBJ2-1; D is unresolved. The CDR3 sequence: CASSPPHNSYNEQFF. The CDR3 coding sequence is TGTGCCAGCAGTCCCCCCCACAACTCCTACAATGAGCAGTTCTTC.